This TCR beta chain was documented in a study of T cell responses to AZD1222 COVID-19 vaccine. The germline CDR1 and CDR2 sequences are SNHLY and FYNNEI. V was cut by 6 bases and J by 4 bases, with 16 bases left in between. The CDR3 consists of 14 residues. The data were produced by immunoSEQ multiplex PCR, yet TCRdb's version contains in-frame clones alone and is incomplete. This table has roughly 120,000 clones, around 84% appearing once. This clonotype was obtained from an adult in good health. The specimen was peripheral blood, collected on day 0 of AZD1222 vaccination. The J gene is TRBJ2-7, the V gene TRBV2; D is ambiguous. The CDR3 here is CASSVGTMGYEQYF. The DNA of the CDR3 is TGTGCCAGCAGCGTGGGCACCATGGGGTACGAGCAGTACTTC.